Listed below are T cell receptor beta chains from one sample, sequenced in a study of shared clonotypes between healthy human individuals. Measured with immunoSEQ multiplex PCR; TCRdb has only the in-frame clones, and not every one. Counted here are under 1 million clones, over 90% occurring once; the ten biggest clones make up nearly 25%. Sequences were obtained from naive CD8+ T cells sorted from blood. The source is a man aged 25 to 40 in good health. Both conserved end residues are part of each CDR3. A D gene is named only where the DNA matches it firmly. A clone size is listed for some rows: how often the clone was seen (once, few, many), or a class if it is expanded.

clone_size j_call v_call d_call cdr3_aa cdr3_nt
NA TRBJ2-7 TRBV18 TRBD1 CASSPGQGAYEQYF TGTGCCAGCTCACCCGGACAGGGGGCCTACGAGCAGTACTTC
NA TRBJ2-2 TRBV28 NA CASSLQLGTQTGELFF TGTGCCAGCAGTTTGCAGCTCGGAACTCAAACCGGGGAGCTGTTTTTT
NA TRBJ2-7 TRBV11-2 NA CASSLGIGNPYEQYF TGTGCCAGCAGCTTAGGGATAGGGAACCCCTACGAGCAGTACTTC
NA TRBJ1-5 TRBV6-5 NA CASSNEPGWQPQHF TGTGCCAGCAGTAACGAGCCGGGCTGGCAGCCCCAGCATTTT
many TRBJ2-7 TRBV10-2 NA CASSERGYEQYF TGCGCCAGCAGTGAAAGGGGCTACGAGCAGTACTTC
NA TRBJ2-1 TRBV27 NA CASSLSDNPYNEQFF TGTGCCAGCAGTTTAAGCGACAACCCCTACAATGAGCAGTTCTTC
NA TRBJ2-1 TRBV6-5 TRBD2 CASSYSSAGGPREQFF TGTGCCAGCAGTTACTCCTCTGCGGGAGGGCCTCGGGAGCAGTTCTTC
NA TRBJ2-3 TRBV14 TRBD2 CASSQTRTSGANQDTQYF TGTGCCAGCAGCCAAACCAGGACTAGCGGAGCCAACCAAGATACGCAGTATTTT
NA TRBJ2-4 TRBV11-2 TRBD2 CASSSSTSGIAKNIQYF TGTGCCAGCAGTTCCTCTACTAGCGGGATAGCCAAAAACATTCAGTACTTC
NA TRBJ1-1 TRBV13 TRBD1 CASSPRGGRMNTEAFF TGTGCCAGCAGCCCCAGGGGGGGGAGAATGAACACTGAAGCTTTCTTT
NA TRBJ2-7 TRBV2 NA CASKTQTYRDEQYF TGTGCCAGCAAGACTCAGACCTACAGGGACGAGCAGTACTTC
NA TRBJ2-5 TRBV18 NA CASSPPETQETQYF TGTGCCAGCTCACCACCGGAAACCCAAGAGACCCAGTACTTC
NA TRBJ2-5 TRBV9 TRBD2 CASSVGLAGGQETQYF TGTGCCAGCAGCGTGGGACTAGCGGGGGGACAAGAGACCCAGTACTTC
NA TRBJ1-1 TRBV19 NA CASSVNRERTEAFF TGTGCCAGTAGTGTAAACAGGGAAAGGACTGAAGCTTTCTTT
NA TRBJ1-4 TRBV19 NA CATTGTDEKLFF TGTGCCACGACCGGGACGGATGAAAAACTGTTTTTT
NA TRBJ2-5 TRBV6-6 NA CASSSPGRKETQYF TGTGCCAGCAGTTCGCCGGGGCGCAAAGAGACCCAGTACTTC
NA TRBJ2-1 TRBV28 NA CASMDGASVHNEQFF TGTGCCAGCATGGATGGGGCTAGCGTCCACAATGAGCAGTTCTTC
NA TRBJ1-4 TRBV4-1 NA CASSQVGQLNEKLFF TGCGCCAGCAGCCAAGTTGGACAGCTTAATGAAAAACTGTTTTTT
NA TRBJ1-5 TRBV7-9 TRBD1 CASSRQGRDQPQHF TGTGCCAGCAGCCGACAGGGGAGGGATCAGCCCCAGCATTTT
NA TRBJ2-1 TRBV7-2 NA CASGIATNPFNEQFF TGTGCCAGCGGAATAGCGACCAATCCTTTCAATGAGCAGTTCTTC
few TRBJ2-7 TRBV7-9 NA CASSLVTESYEQYF TGTGCCAGCAGCTTAGTCACAGAATCCTACGAGCAGTACTTC
NA TRBJ2-1 TRBV28 TRBD1 CASHRDSYNEQFF TGTGCCAGTCACCGGGACAGTTACAATGAGCAGTTCTTC
NA TRBJ1-4 TRBV19 NA CASSLIVDRGLLEKLFF TGTGCCAGTAGCCTAATCGTGGATCGGGGGCTATTGGAAAAACTGTTTTTT
NA TRBJ2-7 TRBV10-2 NA CASRLSGISYEQYF TGCGCCAGCAGATTAAGCGGCATCTCCTACGAGCAGTACTTC
NA TRBJ2-5 TRBV7-9 NA CASSSGTRTETQYF TGTGCCAGCAGCTCCGGGACGAGGACCGAGACCCAGTACTTC
NA TRBJ2-1 TRBV7-9 NA CASSFDSLNEQFF TGTGCCAGCAGCTTCGACTCCCTCAATGAGCAGTTCTTC
NA TRBJ1-5 TRBV27 NA CASSPKGRGQPQHF TGTGCCAGCAGTCCGAAAGGGCGGGGGCAGCCCCAGCATTTT
NA TRBJ1-1 TRBV29-1 NA CSVFHTGANTEAFF TGCAGCGTCTTCCATACTGGGGCTAACACTGAAGCTTTCTTT